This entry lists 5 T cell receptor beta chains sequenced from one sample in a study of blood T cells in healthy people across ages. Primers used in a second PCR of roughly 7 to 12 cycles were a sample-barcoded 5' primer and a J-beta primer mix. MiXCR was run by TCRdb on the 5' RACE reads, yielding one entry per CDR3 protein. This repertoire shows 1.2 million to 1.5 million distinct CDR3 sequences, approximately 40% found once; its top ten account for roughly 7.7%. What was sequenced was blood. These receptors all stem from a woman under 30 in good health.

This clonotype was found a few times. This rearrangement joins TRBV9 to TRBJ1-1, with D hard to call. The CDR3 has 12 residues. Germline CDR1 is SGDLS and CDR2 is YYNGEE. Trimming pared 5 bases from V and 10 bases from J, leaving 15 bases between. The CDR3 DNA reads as TGTGCCAGCAGATCCGCCAGGTGCGGAGCTTTCTTT. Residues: CASRSARCGAFF.

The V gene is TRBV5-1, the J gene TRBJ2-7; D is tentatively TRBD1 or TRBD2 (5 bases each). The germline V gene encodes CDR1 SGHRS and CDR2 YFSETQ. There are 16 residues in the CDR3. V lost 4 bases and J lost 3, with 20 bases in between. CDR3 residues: CASSTNLRGVGYEQYF. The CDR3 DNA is TGCGCCAGCAGCACCAATCTAAGGGGAGTGGGCTACGAGCAGTACTTC. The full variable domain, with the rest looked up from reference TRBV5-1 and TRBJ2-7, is KAGVTQTPRYLIKTRGQQVTLSCSPISGHRSVSWYQQTPGQGLQFLFEYFSETQRNKGNFPGRFSGRQFSNSRSEMNVSTLELGDSALYLCASSTNLRGVGYEQYFGPGTRLTVT.

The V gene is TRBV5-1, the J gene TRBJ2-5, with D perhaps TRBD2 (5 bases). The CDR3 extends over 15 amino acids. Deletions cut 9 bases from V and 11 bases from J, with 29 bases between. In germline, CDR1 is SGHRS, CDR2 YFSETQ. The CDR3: CATLVRTPDQNEQYF. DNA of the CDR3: TGCGCCACCCTCGTAAGGACTCCCGATCAAAATGAGCAGTACTTC.

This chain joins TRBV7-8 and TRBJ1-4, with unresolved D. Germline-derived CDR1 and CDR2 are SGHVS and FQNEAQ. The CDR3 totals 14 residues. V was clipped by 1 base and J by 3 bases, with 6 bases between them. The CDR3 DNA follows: TGTGCCAGCAGCTTAGTTGGGTCTAATGAAAAACTGTTTTTT. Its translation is CASSLVGSNEKLFF. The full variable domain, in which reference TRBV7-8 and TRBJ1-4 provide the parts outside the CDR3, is GAGVSQSPRYKVAKRGQDVALRCDPISGHVSLFWYQQALGQGPEFLTYFQNEAQLDKSGLPSDRFFAERPEGSVSTLKIQRTQQEDSAVYLCASSLVGSNEKLFFGSGTQLSVL.

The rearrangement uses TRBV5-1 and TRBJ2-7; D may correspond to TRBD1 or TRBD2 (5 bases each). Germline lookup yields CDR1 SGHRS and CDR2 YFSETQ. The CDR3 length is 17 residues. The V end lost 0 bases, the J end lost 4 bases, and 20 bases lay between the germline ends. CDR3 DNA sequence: TGCGCCAGCAGCTTGGGACAGTACCTACCCACTAGGTACGAGCAGTACTTC. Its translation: CASSLGQYLPTRYEQYF.